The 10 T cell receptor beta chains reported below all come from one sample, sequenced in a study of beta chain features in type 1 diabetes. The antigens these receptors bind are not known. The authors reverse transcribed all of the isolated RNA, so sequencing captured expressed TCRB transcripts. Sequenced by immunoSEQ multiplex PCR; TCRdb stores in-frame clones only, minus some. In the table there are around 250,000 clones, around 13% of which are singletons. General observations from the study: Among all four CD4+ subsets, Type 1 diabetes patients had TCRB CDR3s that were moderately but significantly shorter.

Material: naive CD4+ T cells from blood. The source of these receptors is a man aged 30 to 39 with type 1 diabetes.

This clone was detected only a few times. This CDR3 reads CASSRRGGNQPQHF. The CDR3 bases are TGTGCCAGCAGCCGGAGGGGAGGCAATCAGCCCCAGCATTTT. The rearrangement uses TRBV4-2 and TRBJ1-5, with D tentatively TRBD1 (5 bases). Per the germline V gene, CDR1 is LGHNA and CDR2 is YNFKEQ. V was clipped by 4 bases and J by 2 bases, with 9 bases between them. This CDR3 region has 14 residues.

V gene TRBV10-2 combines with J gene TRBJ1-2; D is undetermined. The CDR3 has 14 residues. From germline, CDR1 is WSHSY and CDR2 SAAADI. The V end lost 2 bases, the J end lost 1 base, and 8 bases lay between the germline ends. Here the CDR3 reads CASSELGSNYGYTF. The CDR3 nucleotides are TGCGCCAGCAGTGAGCTAGGCAGTAACTATGGCTACACCTTC.

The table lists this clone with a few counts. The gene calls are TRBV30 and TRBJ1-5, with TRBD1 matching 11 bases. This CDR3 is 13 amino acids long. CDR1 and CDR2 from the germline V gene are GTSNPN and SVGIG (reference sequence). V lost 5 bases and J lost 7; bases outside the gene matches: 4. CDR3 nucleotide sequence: TGTGCCTGGGGGGACAGGGGGGGACAGCCCCAGCATTTT. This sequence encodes CAWGDRGGQPQHF.

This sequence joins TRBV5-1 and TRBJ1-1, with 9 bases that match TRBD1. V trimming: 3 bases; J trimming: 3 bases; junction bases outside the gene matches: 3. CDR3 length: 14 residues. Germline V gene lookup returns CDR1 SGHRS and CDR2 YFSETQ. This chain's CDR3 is CASSYRGQDTEAFF. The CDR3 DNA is TGCGCCAGCAGCTACAGGGGGCAGGACACTGAAGCTTTCTTT.

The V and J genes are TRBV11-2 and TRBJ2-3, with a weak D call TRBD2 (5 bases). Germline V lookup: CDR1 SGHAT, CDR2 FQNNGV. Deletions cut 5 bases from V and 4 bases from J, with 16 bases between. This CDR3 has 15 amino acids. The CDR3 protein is CASSPDGRVSDTQYF. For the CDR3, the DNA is TGTGCCAGCAGCCCCGACGGGCGGGTCTCAGATACGCAGTATTTT.

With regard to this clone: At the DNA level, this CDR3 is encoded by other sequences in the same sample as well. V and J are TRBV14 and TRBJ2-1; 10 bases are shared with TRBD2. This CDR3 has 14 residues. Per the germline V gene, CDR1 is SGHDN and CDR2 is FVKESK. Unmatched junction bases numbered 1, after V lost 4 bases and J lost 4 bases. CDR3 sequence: CASSPGLAYNEQFF. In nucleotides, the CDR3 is TGTGCCAGCAGCCCGGGACTAGCGTACAATGAGCAGTTCTTC.

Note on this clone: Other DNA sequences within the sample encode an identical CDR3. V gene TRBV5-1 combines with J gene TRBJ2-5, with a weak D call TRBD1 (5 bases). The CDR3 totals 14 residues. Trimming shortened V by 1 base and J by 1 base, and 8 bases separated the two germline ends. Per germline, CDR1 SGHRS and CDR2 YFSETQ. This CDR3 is CASSLTGIQETQYF. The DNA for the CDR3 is TGCGCCAGCAGCTTGACAGGTATCCAAGAGACCCAGTACTTC.

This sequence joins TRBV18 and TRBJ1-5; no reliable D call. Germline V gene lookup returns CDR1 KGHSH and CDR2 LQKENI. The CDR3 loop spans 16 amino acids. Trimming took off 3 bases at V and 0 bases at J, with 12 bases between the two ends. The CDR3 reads CASSPYSGDSNQPQHF. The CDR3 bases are TGTGCCAGCTCACCCTACAGCGGAGATAGCAATCAGCCCCAGCATTTT.

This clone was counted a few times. In DNA, the CDR3 is TGTGCCAGCAGCTTGGGGCAGATCATGAACACTGAAGCTTTCTTT. This codes for CASSLGQIMNTEAFF. The rearrangement links TRBV5-6 to TRBJ1-1; D is undetermined. Trimming left V 0 bases short and J 0 bases short, with 9 bases between. The CDR3 contains 15 residues. The germline gives CDR1 SGHDT, CDR2 YYEEEE. Filled out from reference TRBV5-6 and TRBJ1-1, the complete variable domain reads DAGVTQSPTHLIKTRGQQVTLRCSPKSGHDTVSWYQQALGQGPQFIFQYYEEEERQRGNFPDRFSGHQFPNYSSELNVNALLLGDSALYLCASSLGQIMNTEAFFGQGTRLTVV.

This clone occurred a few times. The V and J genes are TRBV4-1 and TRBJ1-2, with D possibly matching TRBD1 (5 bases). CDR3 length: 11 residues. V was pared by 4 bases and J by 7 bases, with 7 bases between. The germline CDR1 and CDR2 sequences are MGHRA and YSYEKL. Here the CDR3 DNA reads TGCGCCAGCAGCCGGCAGGGTGGCTACACCTTC. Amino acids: CASSRQGGYTF.